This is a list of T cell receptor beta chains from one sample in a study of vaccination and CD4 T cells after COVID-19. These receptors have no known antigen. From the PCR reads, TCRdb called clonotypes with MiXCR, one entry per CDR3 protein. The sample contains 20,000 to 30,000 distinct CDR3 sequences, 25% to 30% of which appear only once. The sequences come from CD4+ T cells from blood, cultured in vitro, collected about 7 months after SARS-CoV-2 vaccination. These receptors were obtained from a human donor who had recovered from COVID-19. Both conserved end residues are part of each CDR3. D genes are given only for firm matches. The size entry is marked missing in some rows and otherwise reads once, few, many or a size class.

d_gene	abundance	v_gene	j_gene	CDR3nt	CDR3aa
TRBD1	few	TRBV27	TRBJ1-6	TGTGCCAGCAGAAGCCAGGGGGTTAATTCACCCCTCCACTTT	CASRSQGVNSPLHF
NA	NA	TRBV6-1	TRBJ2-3	TGTGCCAGCAGTGAGCAGGGCCCAGATACGCAGTATTTT	CASSEQGPDTQYF
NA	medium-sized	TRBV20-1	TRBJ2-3	TGCAGTGCCACAAAGTCCGGGGGAACGCAGTATTTT	CSATKSGGTQYF
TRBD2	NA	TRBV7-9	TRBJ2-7	TGTGCCAGCAGCCCCCGTCTAGCGGGAGGTCAAGACGAGCAGTACTTC	CASSPRLAGGQDEQYF
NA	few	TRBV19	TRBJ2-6	TGTGCCAGTAGGTGGGGGCTCGGGGCCAACGTCCTGACTTTC	CASRWGLGANVLTF
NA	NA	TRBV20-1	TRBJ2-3	TGCAGTGCTAGTTTGGATACGCAGTATTTT	CSASLDTQYF
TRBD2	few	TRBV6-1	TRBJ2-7	TGTGCCAGCAGTGTTCTAGCGGGAGTGTGGAACGAGCAGTACTTC	CASSVLAGVWNEQYF
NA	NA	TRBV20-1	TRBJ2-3	TGCAGTGCTAGAGTATTGCCAGATACGCAGTATTTT	CSARVLPDTQYF
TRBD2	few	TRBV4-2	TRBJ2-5	TGTGCCAGCAGCCAGACTAGCGGGTCCCAAGGGACCCAGTACTTC	CASSQTSGSQGTQYF
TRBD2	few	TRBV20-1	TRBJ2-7	TGCAGTGCTAGTGAACTAGCGGGAGGGCTGGACGAGCAGTACTTC	CSASELAGGLDEQYF
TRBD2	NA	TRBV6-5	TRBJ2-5	TGTGCCAGCAGTTACTCATCGGGGGGGCGAGGAGAGACCCAGTACTTC	CASSYSSGGRGETQYF
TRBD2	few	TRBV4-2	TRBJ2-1	TGTGCCAGCAGCCGGACTAGCGGGAGTGGCAATGAGCAGTTCTTC	CASSRTSGSGNEQFF
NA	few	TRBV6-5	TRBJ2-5	TGTGCCAGCAGTTACTTCAGCGGACCCGGGGCCCAGTACTTC	CASSYFSGPGAQYF
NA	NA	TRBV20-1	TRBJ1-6	TGCAGTGCTCGGCAGAGCTCCTATAATTCACCCCTCCACTTT	CSARQSSYNSPLHF
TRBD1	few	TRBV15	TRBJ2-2	TGTGCCACCAGCAGAGATAGCCTTTTGGACAGGGGGAACACCGGGGAGCTGTTTTTT	CATSRDSLLDRGNTGELFF
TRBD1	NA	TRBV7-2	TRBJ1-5	TGTGCCAGCAGCTTATCACAGGGGGGAGGCAGTCAGCCCCAGCATTTT	CASSLSQGGGSQPQHF
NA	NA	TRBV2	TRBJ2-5	TGTGCCAGCAGCATCCGGGAAAACCAAGAGACCCAGTACTTC	CASSIRENQETQYF
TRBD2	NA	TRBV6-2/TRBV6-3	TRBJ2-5	TGTGCCAGCCGTCCCCATGGAACCGGCGGGGGAGGAGAGACCCAGTACTTC	CASRPHGTGGGGETQYF
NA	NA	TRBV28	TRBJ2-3	TGTGCCAGCAGTGTGTACGGGGATACGCAGTATTTT	CASSVYGDTQYF
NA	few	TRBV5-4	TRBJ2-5	TGTGCCAGCAGCTTGGCAGGTAGTGAGACCCAGTACTTC	CASSLAGSETQYF
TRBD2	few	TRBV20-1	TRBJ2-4	TGCAGTGTAGGTAGCGGGACCCCCCCTGGGATTCAGTACTTC	CSVGSGTPPGIQYF
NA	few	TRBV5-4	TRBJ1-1	TGTGCCAGCAGCAACGCGGGAGCTGAAGCTTTCTTT	CASSNAGAEAFF
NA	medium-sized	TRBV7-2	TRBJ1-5	TGTGCCAGCAGCTTTGTATCAGGGGCCCAGCCCCAGCATTTT	CASSFVSGAQPQHF
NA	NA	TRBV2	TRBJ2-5	TGTGCCAGCAGGATAACAGAGGTTGGGACCCAGTACTTC	CASRITEVGTQYF
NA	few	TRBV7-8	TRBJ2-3	TGTGCCAGCAGCCCCCCGGGGGATACGCAGTATTTT	CASSPPGDTQYF
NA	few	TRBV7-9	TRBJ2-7	TGTGCCAGCAGCCGGGAGAACACCTACGAGCAGTACTTC	CASSRENTYEQYF
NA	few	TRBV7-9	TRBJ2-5	TGTGCCAGCAGCCTAGGCGGTACTACCCAAGAGACCCAGTACTTC	CASSLGGTTQETQYF
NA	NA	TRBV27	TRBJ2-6	TGTGCCAGCAAGGGGACTGGGGCCAACGTCCTGACTTTC	CASKGTGANVLTF
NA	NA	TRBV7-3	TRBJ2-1	TGTGCCAGCAGCTTAACCGTGGACTTCCCCTACAATGAGCAGTTCTTC	CASSLTVDFPYNEQFF
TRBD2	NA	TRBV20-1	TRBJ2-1	TGCAGTGCCGGGACTAGCGGGAGTTCCGGCTGGAATGAGCAGTTCTTC	CSAGTSGSSGWNEQFF
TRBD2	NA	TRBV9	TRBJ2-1	TGTGCCAGCAGCGTGAGTAGCGGGACTTACAATGAGCAGTTCTTC	CASSVSSGTYNEQFF
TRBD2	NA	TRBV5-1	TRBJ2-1	TGCGCCAGCAGCTTTGGAGCGGGGGGGACCAATGAGCAGTTCTTC	CASSFGAGGTNEQFF
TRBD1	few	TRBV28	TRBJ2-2	TGTGCCAGCAGCCCTACAGGGGCGGCTTTGGAGCTGTTTTTT	CASSPTGAALELFF
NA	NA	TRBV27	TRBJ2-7	TGTGCCAGCAGTTTAACCCCCTTAAGTAACGAGCAGTACTTC	CASSLTPLSNEQYF
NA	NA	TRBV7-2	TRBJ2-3	TGTACCAGCTCCCGAGGAGGGGGAGATACGCAGTATTTT	CTSSRGGGDTQYF
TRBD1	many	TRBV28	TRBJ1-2	TGTGCCAGCAGTCCAGAGGACAGGGCTAGCCGTAACTATGGCTACACCTTC	CASSPEDRASRNYGYTF
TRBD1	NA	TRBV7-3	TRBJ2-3	TGTGCCAGCAGCCCGCCACCGACAGGGAAGTCGGATACGCAGTATTTT	CASSPPPTGKSDTQYF
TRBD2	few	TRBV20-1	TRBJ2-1	TGCAGTGCTGGGGGGGCTAGCGGGAACTACAATGAGCAGTTCTTC	CSAGGASGNYNEQFF
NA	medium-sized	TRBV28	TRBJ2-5	TGTGCCAGCAGAGGCCATTCAGGGCTCGGGCAAGAGACCCAGTACTTC	CASRGHSGLGQETQYF
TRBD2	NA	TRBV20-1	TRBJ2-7	TGCAGTGCTCGCAAGCGGGAAGCTAGCGGGAGGGCCGTCGAGCAGTACTTC	CSARKREASGRAVEQYF
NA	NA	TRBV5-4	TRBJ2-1	TGTGCCAGCAGCCTAGGTCTCAATGAGCAGTTCTTC	CASSLGLNEQFF
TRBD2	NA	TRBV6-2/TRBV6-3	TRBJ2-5	TGTGCCAGCAGTTACTCGTTGACAGCGGGAGTAGAGACCCAGTACTTC	CASSYSLTAGVETQYF
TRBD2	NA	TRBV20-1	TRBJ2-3	TGCAGTGCCCCCTCTAGCGGGGCTAGCACAGATACGCAGTATTTT	CSAPSSGASTDTQYF
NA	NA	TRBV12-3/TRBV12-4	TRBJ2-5	TGTGCCAGCAGCTCAACATTCCAAGAGACCCAGTACTTC	CASSSTFQETQYF
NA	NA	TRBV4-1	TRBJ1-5	TGCGCCAGCAGCCGCACGAGGCTCGCGAGCAATCAGCCCCAGCATTTT	CASSRTRLASNQPQHF
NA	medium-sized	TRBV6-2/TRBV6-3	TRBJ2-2	TGTGCCAGCAGTTACTCCCCCGAGGGTAGCGGGGAGCTGTTTTTT	CASSYSPEGSGELFF
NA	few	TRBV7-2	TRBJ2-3	TGTGCCAGCACCCCCATTTTCGGCAGCTCCACAGATACGCAGTATTTT	CASTPIFGSSTDTQYF
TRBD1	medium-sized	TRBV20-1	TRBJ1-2	TGCAGTGCTAGAGGACAGGGGGCGCATGGCTACACCTTC	CSARGQGAHGYTF
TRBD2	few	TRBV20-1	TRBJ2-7	TGCAGTGCTCATTTCTTAGCGGGATTCCCCCCCTACGAGCAGTACTTC	CSAHFLAGFPPYEQYF
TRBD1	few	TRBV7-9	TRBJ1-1	TGTGCCAGCAGCCTCCTCGGACAGGGGGAAGCTTTCTTT	CASSLLGQGEAFF
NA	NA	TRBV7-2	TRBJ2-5	TGTGCCAGCAGCTTAGGGACAGCTCTTTTAGAGACCCAGTACTTC	CASSLGTALLETQYF
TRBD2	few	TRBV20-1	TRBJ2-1	TGCAGTGCTAGTTCGACTAGCGGGAGCAGCAATGAGCAGTTCTTC	CSASSTSGSSNEQFF
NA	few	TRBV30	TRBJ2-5	TGTGCCTGGAGTGAGGAGGGGACGGAAGAGACCCAGTACTTC	CAWSEEGTEETQYF